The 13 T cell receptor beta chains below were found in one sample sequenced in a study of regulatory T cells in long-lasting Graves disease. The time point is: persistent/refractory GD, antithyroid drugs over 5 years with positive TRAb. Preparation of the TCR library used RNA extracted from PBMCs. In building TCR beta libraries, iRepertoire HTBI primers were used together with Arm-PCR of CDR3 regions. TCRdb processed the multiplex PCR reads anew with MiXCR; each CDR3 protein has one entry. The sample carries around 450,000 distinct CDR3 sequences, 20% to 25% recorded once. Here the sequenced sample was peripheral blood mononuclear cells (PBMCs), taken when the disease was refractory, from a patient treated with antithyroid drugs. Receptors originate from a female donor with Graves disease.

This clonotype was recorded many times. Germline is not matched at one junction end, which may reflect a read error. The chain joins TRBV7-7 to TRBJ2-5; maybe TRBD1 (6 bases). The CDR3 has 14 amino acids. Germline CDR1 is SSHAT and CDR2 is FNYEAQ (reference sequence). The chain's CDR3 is CASSLGTSKETQYF. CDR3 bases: TGTGCTAGCAGCTTAGGGACATCGAAAGAGACCCAGTACTTC.

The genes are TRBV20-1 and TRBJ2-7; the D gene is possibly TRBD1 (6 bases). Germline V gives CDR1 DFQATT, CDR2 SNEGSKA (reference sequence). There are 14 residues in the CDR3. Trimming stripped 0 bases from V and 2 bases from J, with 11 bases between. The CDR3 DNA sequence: TGCAGTGCTAGAGACCCACAGGGAGCCTACGAGCAGTACTTC. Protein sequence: CSARDPQGAYEQYF.

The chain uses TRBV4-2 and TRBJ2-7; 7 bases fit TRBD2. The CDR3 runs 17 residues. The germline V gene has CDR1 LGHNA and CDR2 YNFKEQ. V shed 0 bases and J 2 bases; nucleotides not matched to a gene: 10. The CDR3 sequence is CASSQDGYLAETYEQYF. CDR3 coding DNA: TGTGCCAGCAGCCAAGATGGATACCTAGCGGAAACCTACGAGCAGTACTTC.

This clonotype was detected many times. CDR3 protein: CSARQVLNTEAFF. In nucleotides, the CDR3 is TGCAGTGCTAGACAAGTATTGAACACTGAAGCTTTCTTT. This chain links TRBV20-1 with TRBJ1-1, with D unclear. Germline CDR1 and CDR2: DFQATT and SNEGSKA (reference sequence). The CDR3 covers 13 residues. The V end lost 2 bases, the J end lost 0 bases, and 7 bases lay between the germline ends.

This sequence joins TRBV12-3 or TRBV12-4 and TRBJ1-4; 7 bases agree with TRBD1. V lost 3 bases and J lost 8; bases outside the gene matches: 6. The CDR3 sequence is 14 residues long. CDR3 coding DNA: TGTGCCAGCAGTTTTCAGGGGGTGGGGGAAAAACTGTTTTTT. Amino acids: CASSFQGVGEKLFF.

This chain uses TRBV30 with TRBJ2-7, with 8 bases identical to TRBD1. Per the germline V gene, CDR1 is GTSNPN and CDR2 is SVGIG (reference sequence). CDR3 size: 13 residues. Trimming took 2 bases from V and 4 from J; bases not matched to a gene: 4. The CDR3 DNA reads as TGTGCCTGGAGTCAGGGGGCCAGTTACGAGCAGTACTTC. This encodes CAWSQGASYEQYF. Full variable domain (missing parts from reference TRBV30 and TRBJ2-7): SQTIHQWPATLVQPVGSPLSLECTVEGTSNPNLYWYRQAAGRGLQLLFYSVGIGQISSEVPQNLSASRPQDRQFILSSKKLLLSDSGFYLCAWSQGASYEQYFGPGTRLTVT.

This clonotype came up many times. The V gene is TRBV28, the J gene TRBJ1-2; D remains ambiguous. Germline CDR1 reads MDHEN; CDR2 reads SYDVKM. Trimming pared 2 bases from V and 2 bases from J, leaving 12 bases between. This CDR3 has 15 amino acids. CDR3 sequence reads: CASSLVPTENYGYTF. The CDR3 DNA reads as TGTGCCAGCAGTTTAGTCCCGACGGAGAACTATGGCTACACCTTC.

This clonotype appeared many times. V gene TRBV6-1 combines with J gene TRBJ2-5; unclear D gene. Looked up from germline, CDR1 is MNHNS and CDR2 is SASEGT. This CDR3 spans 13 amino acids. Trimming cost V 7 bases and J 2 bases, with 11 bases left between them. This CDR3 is CASTSVGQETQYF. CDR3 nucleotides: TGTGCCAGCACCTCCGTGGGGCAAGAGACCCAGTACTTC.

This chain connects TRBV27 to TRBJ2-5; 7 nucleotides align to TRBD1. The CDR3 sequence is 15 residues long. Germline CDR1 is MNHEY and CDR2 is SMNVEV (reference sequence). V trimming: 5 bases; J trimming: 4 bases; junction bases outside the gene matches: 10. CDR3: CASSPQTGWGETQYF. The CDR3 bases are TGTGCCAGCAGTCCCCAGACAGGGTGGGGAGAGACCCAGTACTTC.

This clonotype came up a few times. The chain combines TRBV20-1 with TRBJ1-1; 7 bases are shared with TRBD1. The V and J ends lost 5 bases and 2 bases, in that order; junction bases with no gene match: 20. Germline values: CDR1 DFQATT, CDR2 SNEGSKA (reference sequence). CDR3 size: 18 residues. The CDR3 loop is CSAHLQGPAIQLNTEAFF. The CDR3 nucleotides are TGCAGTGCTCACCTACAGGGGCCCGCTATTCAACTAAACACTGAAGCTTTCTTT.

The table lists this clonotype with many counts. This CDR3 is CASRFHAPLNEKLFF. As DNA, the CDR3 is TGTGCCAGCAGGTTTCATGCTCCCCTGAATGAAAAACTGTTTTTT. This chain uses TRBV6-1 with TRBJ1-4; no firm D call. This CDR3 has 15 residues. V lost 6 bases and J 5 bases, leaving 16 bases between the germline ends. Germline V gene sequence: CDR1 MNHNS, CDR2 SASEGT.

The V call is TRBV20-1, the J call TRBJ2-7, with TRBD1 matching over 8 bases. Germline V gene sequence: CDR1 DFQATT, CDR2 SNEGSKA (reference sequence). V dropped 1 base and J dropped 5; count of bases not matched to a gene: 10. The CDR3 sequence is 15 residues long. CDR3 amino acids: CSARGTGTGRNEQYF. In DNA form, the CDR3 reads TGCAGTGCTAGAGGAACCGGGACAGGAAGAAACGAGCAGTACTTC.

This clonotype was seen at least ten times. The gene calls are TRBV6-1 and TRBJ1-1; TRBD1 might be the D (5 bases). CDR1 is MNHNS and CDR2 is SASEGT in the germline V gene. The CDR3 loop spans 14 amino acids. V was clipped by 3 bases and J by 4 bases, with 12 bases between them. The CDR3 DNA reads TGTGCCAGCAGTGACCGGCGGGGCGCCACTGAAGCTTTCTTT. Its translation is CASSDRRGATEAFF.